This T cell receptor beta chain was captured by sequencing in a study of T cell responses to AZD1222 COVID-19 vaccine. Study results and caveats: It should be noted that donors were predominantly white British and more often female, and clonal diversity was possibly underestimated.

V lost 0 bases to trimming and J lost 0 bases, with 12 bases between them. The germline V gene encodes CDR1 SGHRS and CDR2 YFSETQ. The CDR3 has 17 residues. The table came from immunoSEQ multiplex PCR; TCRdb's copy has only in-frame clones and leaves some out. The repertoire holds over 150,000 clones, 80% to 90% seen once, with about 6.9% in the top ten. In regard to this clone: The antigen remains undetermined.

The clonotype originates from an adult in good health. The rearrangement uses TRBV5-1 and TRBJ1-4; D ambiguous. The sequencing here drew on peripheral blood, taken on day 0 of AZD1222 vaccination. The CDR3 here is CASSLGPGRPTNEKLFF. As DNA, the CDR3 is TGCGCCAGCAGCTTGGGCCCAGGCCGTCCAACTAATGAAAAACTGTTTTTT.